The 8 T cell receptor beta chains in this list originate from one sample, sequenced in a study of tumour-infiltrating T cells in Burkitt lymphoma. Here immunoSEQ multiplex PCR was the method, and the copy in TCRdb shows in-frame clones only, minus some. The sample consists of about 7,100 clones, roughly a sixth of them appearing once. Sequences were obtained from tumor tissue. The receptors stem from a human donor with diffuse large B-cell lymphoma.

The chain recombines TRBV10-3 with TRBJ2-2, with D possibly TRBD2 on 6 matching bases. V was trimmed by 6 bases and J by 4 bases, leaving 15 bases between them. The CDR3 covers 15 residues. Germline CDR1 ENHRY, CDR2 SYGVKD. The CDR3 region is CAISGGQYPTGELFF. The CDR3 nucleotides read TGTGCCATCAGCGGAGGGCAGTATCCCACCGGGGAGCTGTTTTTT.

The chain joins TRBV21-1 to TRBJ2-1; the tabulated D call, TRBD2, remains unverified against the DNA. TRBV21-1 constitutes a pseudogene. The CDR3 spans 21 residues. The CDR3 spells CASSKEFSVQLAGGRYNEQFF. CDR3 sequence (DNA): TGTGCCAGCAGCAAAGAGTTCTCGGTACAACTAGCGGGAGGGAGGTACAATGAGCAGTTCTTC.

This clone has a handful of counts. The chain has TRBV6-6 and TRBJ1-1; D uncertain. Germline CDR1 and CDR2: MNHNY and SVGAGI (reference sequence). This CDR3 is 15 amino acids long. V lost 4 bases and J lost 2, with 14 bases in between. CDR3 coding DNA: TGTGCCAGCAGTTCCCCGGAATTCTCCAACACTGAAGCTTTCTTT. It yields the protein CASSSPEFSNTEAFF.

This clone has more than one count but fewer than ten. This chain connects TRBV6-6 to TRBJ1-2; D is ambiguous. Germline V lookup: CDR1 MNHNY, CDR2 SVGAGI (reference sequence). This CDR3 spans 13 amino acids. Trimming pared 5 bases from V and 5 bases from J, leaving 12 bases between. The CDR3 region has the DNA TGTGCCAGCAGTCCGAAGGAGGATTATGGCTACACCTTC. Amino acid sequence: CASSPKEDYGYTF.

This chain connects TRBV9 to TRBJ2-5, with 10 bases aligning to TRBD1. There are 15 residues in the CDR3. With 4 bases clipped from V and 5 bases from J, the junction kept 8 bases outside the gene matches. The germline V gene encodes CDR1 SGDLS and CDR2 YYNGEE. The CDR3 DNA follows: TGTGCCAGCAGCCGTCCGGGACAGGGGACCGAGACCCAGTACTTC. This gives the protein CASSRPGQGTETQYF.

The chain couples TRBV1 to TRBJ2-7; the DNA was not compared with TRBD2, the D call given in the table. TRBV1 is a known pseudogene. There are 18 residues in the CDR3. CDR3 protein: CTSSQEGASGESAYEQYF. CDR3 nucleotides: TGCACCAGCAGCCAAGAAGGGGCTAGCGGGGAGTCCGCCTACGAGCAGTACTTC.

The gene calls are TRBV23-1 and TRBJ2-2; no clear D. TRBV23-1 is an ORF for which the function is uncertain. This CDR3 is built from 14 residues. V lost 5 bases and J 2 bases, leaving 9 bases between the germline ends. The CDR3 region has the DNA TGCGCCAGCAGTGGCGACACAAACACCGGGGAGCTGTTTTTT. Translating gives CASSGDTNTGELFF.

This clone was counted between two and nine times. The chain couples TRBV4-2 to TRBJ1-4, with D possibly being TRBD1 (6 bases). This CDR3 comprises 14 residues. Trimming removed 0 bases at V and 5 bases at J, with 7 bases between. Germline CDR1 LGHNA, CDR2 YNFKEQ. DNA for the CDR3: TGTGCCAGCAGCCAAGAAGGGGGGAATGAAAAACTGTTTTTT. Amino acids: CASSQEGGNEKLFF.